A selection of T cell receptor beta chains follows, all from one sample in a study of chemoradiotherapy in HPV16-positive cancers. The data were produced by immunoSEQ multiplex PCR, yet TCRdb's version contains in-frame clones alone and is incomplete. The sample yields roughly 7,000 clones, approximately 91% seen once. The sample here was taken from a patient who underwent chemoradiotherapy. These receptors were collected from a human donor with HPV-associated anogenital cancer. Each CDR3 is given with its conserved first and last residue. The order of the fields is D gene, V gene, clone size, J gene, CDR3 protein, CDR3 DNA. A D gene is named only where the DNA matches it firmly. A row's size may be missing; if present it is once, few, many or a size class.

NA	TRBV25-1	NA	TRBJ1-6	CASSEGGYPNSPLHF	TGTGCCAGCAGTGAAGGGGGGTACCCTAATTCACCCCTCCACTTT
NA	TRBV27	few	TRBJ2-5	CASSSPRAYGQRQETQYF	TGTGCCAGCAGTTCCCCAAGGGCCTATGGACAGAGGCAAGAGACCCAGTACTTC
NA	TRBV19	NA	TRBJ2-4	CASSTRDIQYF	TGTGCCAGTAGTACCCGGGACATTCAGTACTTC
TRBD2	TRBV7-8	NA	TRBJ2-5	CASSQGLAGGWKTQYF	TGTGCCAGCAGCCAGGGACTAGCGGGAGGTTGGAAGACCCAGTACTTC
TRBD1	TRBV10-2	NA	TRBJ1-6	CASSQQGARSPLHF	TGCGCCAGCAGCCAACAGGGGGCTAGGTCACCCCTCCACTTT
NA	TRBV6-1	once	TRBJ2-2	CASSESGGRFTGELFF	TGTGCCAGCAGTGAATCGGGGGGCCGCTTCACCGGGGAGCTGTTTTTT
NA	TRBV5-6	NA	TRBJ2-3	CASSRGIRLTDTQYF	TGTGCCAGCAGCCGGGGGATTCGGTTGACAGATACGCAGTATTTT
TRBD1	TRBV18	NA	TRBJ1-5	CASRQGEGQPQHF	TGTGCCAGCCGACAGGGGGAAGGTCAGCCCCAGCATTTT
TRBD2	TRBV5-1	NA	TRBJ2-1	CASSGGTTPSYNEQFF	TGCGCCAGCAGCGGGGGGACTACTCCTTCCTACAATGAGCAGTTCTTC
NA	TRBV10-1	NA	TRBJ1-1	CASSRKNTEAFF	TGCGCCAGCAGTCGGAAGAACACTGAAGCTTTCTTT
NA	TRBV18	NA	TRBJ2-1	CASSPREREQFF	TGTGCCAGCTCACCAAGGGAGCGGGAGCAGTTCTTC
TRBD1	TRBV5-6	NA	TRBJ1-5	CASSRNTGTGNQPQHF	TGTGCCAGCAGCCGGAACACCGGGACAGGGAATCAGCCCCAGCATTTT
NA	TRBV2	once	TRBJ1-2	CASSEQGPYGYTF	TGTGCCAGCTCCGAACAGGGCCCCTATGGCTACACCTTC
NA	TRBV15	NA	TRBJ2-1	CATIPDRNEQFF	TGTGCCACCATCCCGGATCGCAATGAGCAGTTCTTC
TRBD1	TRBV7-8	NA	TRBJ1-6	CASSLGQGVSPLHF	TGTGCCAGCAGCTTAGGACAGGGGGTCTCACCCCTCCACTTT
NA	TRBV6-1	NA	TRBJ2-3	CAGEEGGGTDTQYF	TGTGCCGGAGAGGAGGGTGGGGGCACAGATACGCAGTATTTT
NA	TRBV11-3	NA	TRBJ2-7	CASSLDRDEQYF	TGTGCCAGCAGCTTAGACAGGGACGAGCAGTACTTC
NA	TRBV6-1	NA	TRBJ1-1	CATFKTNLNTEAFF	TGTGCCACCTTCAAAACAAACCTGAACACTGAAGCTTTCTTT
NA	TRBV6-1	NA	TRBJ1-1	CASRLAGGHTEAFF	TGTGCCAGCAGGCTCGCGGGGGGGCACACTGAAGCTTTCTTT
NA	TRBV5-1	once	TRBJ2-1	CASSPTDALRSNEQFF	TGCGCCAGCAGCCCAACAGACGCGCTGCGGTCGAATGAGCAGTTCTTC
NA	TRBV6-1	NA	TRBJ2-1	CASSADGGYYNEQFF	TGTGCCAGCAGTGCCGACGGGGGCTATTACAATGAGCAGTTCTTC
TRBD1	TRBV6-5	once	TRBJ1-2	CASSTRGTYGYTF	TGTGCCAGCAGCACCAGGGGGACCTATGGCTACACCTTC
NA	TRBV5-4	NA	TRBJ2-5	CASSLDQETQYF	TGTGCCAGCAGCTTGGACCAAGAGACCCAGTACTTC
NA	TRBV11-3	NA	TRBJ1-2	CASSSEGRRGNYGYTF	TGTGCCAGCAGCTCGGAAGGACGGCGAGGGAACTATGGCTACACCTTC
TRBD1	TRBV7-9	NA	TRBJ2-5	CASSGPWDREEETQYF	TGTGCCAGCAGTGGCCCGTGGGACAGGGAGGAGGAGACCCAGTACTTC
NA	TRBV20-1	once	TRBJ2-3	CSARASDTQYF	TGCAGTGCTAGAGCTTCAGATACGCAGTATTTT
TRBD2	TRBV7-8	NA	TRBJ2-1	CASRPTLGTILHEQFF	TGTGCCAGCAGACCTACCCTCGGGACTATCCTTCATGAGCAGTTCTTC
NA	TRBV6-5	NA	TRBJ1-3	CASSYTRGRGGNTIYF	TGTGCCAGCAGTTACACGCGGGGGCGCGGAGGAAACACCATATATTTT
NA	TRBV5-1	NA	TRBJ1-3	CASSLRSGTSFSGNTIYF	TGCGCCAGCAGCTTGAGGTCAGGGACCTCGTTCTCTGGAAACACCATATATTTT
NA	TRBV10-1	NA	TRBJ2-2	CASSELAGRRTGELFF	TGCGCCAGCAGTGAGTTAGCTGGGAGGAGGACCGGGGAGCTGTTTTTT
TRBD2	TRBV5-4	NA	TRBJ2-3	CASRTGLSGSSDTQYF	TGTGCCAGCAGGACGGGGTTGAGCGGGAGCTCAGATACGCAGTATTTT
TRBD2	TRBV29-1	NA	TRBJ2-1	CSVERDYTYNEQFF	TGCAGCGTTGAAAGGGACTACACGTATAATGAGCAGTTCTTC
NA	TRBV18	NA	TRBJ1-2	CASSPQGTSGYTF	TGTGCCAGCTCACCACAAGGGACTTCTGGCTACACCTTC
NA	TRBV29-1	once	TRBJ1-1	CSVEDKGFSSEAFF	TGCAGCGTTGAAGATAAGGGGTTTAGCTCTGAAGCTTTCTTT
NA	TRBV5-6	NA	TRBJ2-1	CASSAPNIYNEQFF	TGTGCCAGCAGCGCCCCCAATATATACAATGAGCAGTTCTTC
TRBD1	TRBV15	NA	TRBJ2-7	CATSRSRDRAHEQYF	TGTGCCACCAGCAGATCCCGGGACAGGGCCCACGAGCAGTACTTC
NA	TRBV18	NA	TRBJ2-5	CASSRLGGQETQYF	TGTGCCAGCTCACGCCTAGGGGGCCAAGAGACCCAGTACTTC
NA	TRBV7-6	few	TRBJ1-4	CASTTGPIEKLFF	TGTGCCAGCACCACGGGACCGATTGAAAAACTGTTTTTT
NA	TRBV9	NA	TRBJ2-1	CASSVSDTMGLWQFF	TGTGCCAGCAGCGTTAGCGACACAATGGGGCTATGGCAGTTCTTC
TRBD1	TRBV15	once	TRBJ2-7	CATSPYPTGLYEQYF	TGTGCCACCAGCCCCTACCCGACAGGGCTCTACGAGCAGTACTTC
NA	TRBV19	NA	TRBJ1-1	CASYKGGTGIEAFF	TGTGCCAGTTATAAGGGGGGAACGGGAATTGAAGCTTTCTTT
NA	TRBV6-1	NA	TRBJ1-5	CASRGEISNQPQHF	TGTGCCAGCAGAGGTGAGATTAGCAATCAGCCCCAGCATTTT
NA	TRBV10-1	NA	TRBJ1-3	CASSDRRTGNTIYF	TGCGCCAGCAGTGACCGACGGACTGGAAACACCATATATTTT